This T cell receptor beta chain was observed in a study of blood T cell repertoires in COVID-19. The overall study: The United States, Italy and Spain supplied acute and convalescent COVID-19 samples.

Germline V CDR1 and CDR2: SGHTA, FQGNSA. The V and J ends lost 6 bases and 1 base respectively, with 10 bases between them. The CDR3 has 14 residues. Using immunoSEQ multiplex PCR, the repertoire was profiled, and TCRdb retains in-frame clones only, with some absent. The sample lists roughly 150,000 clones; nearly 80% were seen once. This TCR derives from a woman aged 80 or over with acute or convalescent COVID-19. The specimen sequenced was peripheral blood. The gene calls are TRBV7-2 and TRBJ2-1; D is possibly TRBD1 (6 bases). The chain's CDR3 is CASSGQRSYNEQFF. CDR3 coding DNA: TGTGCCAGCAGTGGACAGCGTTCCTACAATGAGCAGTTCTTC.